The 24 T cell receptor beta chains listed next were all sequenced from one sample in a study of cytomegalovirus exposure and HLA in healthy donors. The data were produced by immunoSEQ multiplex PCR, yet TCRdb's version contains in-frame clones alone and is incomplete. In the table there are some 170,000 clones, roughly 86% of which are singletons. Sequenced input: PBMCs. Every receptor here comes from a man younger than 35 in good health and CMV-seropositive.

This clone appeared a single time. The gene calls are TRBV10-3 and TRBJ2-3; 9 nucleotides align to TRBD2. Germline trimming cut 9 bases from V and 1 base from J; bases unmatched to any gene: 2. This CDR3 comprises 13 residues. The germline CDR1 and CDR2 sequences are ENHRY and SYGVKD. The CDR3 DNA follows: TGTGCCATTCAGCGGGAGGGCACAGATACGCAGTATTTT. Its protein is CAIQREGTDTQYF.

This clone was counted a single time. The CDR3 bases are TGTGCCAGCAGCGTTTCCGGGACTACCGTCGATACGCAGTATTTT. It specifies CASSVSGTTVDTQYF. This chain connects TRBV9 to TRBJ2-3, with TRBD2 identical over 7 bases. Germline V gene sequence: CDR1 SGDLS, CDR2 YYNGEE. The CDR3 loop spans 15 amino acids. The junction had 9 bases not matched to a gene; V was cut back by 2 bases and J by 6 bases. The entire variable domain, with the rest obtained from reference TRBV9 and TRBJ2-3, is as follows: DSGVTQTPKHLITATGQRVTLRCSPRSGDLSVYWYQQSLDQGLQFLIQYYNGEERAKGNILERFSAQQFPDLHSELNLSSLELGDSALYFCASSVSGTTVDTQYFGPGTRLTVL.

This rearrangement joins TRBV28 to TRBJ1-1; D is ambiguous. The V and J ends lost 1 base and 2 bases respectively, with 8 bases between them. The CDR3 runs to 14 residues. The germline CDR1 and CDR2 sequences are MDHEN and SYDVKM. The CDR3 loop reads CASSLFRLNTEAFF. CDR3 nucleotide sequence: TGTGCCAGCAGTTTATTCCGACTTAACACTGAAGCTTTCTTT.

This chain links TRBV6-6 with TRBJ2-7; 8 bases are shared with TRBD1. V trimming: 8 bases; J trimming: 1 base; junction bases outside the gene matches: 7. This CDR3 is built from 14 residues. Germline CDR1 and CDR2: MNHNY and SVGAGI (reference sequence). The CDR3 DNA reads as TGTGCCAGCGGATCAAACAGGGGGTCCTACGAGCAGTACTTC. Amino acids: CASGSNRGSYEQYF.

The chain is built from TRBV27 and TRBJ2-2, with TRBD2 as a possible D gene (7 bases). CDR1 is MNHEY and CDR2 is SMNVEV in the germline V gene (reference sequence). This CDR3 is built from 18 residues. The V end lost 6 bases, the J end lost 4 bases, and 24 bases lay between the germline ends. The CDR3 protein is CASSLGRVGGPTTGELFF. The CDR3 DNA reads as TGTGCCAGCAGCTTGGGGCGGGTGGGGGGGCCGACCACCGGGGAGCTGTTTTTT.

The V call is TRBV27, the J call TRBJ1-5, with 7 bases identical to TRBD1. The CDR3 has 13 amino acids. In germline, CDR1 is MNHEY, CDR2 SMNVEV (reference sequence). Trimming cost V 5 bases and J 2 bases; bases outside gene matches: 0. The CDR3 reads CASSGQGNQPQHF. CDR3 nucleotide sequence: TGTGCCAGCAGTGGACAGGGCAATCAGCCCCAGCATTTT.

This clone was picked up one time. The V call is TRBV7-3, the J call TRBJ2-7, with D uncertain. V was cut by 0 bases and J by 6 bases, with 9 bases left in between. This CDR3 is 13 amino acids long. Germline CDR1 reads SGHTA; CDR2 reads FQGTGA. CDR3 coding DNA: TGTGCCAGCAGCTTAACGATCCCCGGCGAGCAGTACTTC. It translates to CASSLTIPGEQYF.

This chain joins TRBV7-9 and TRBJ1-2; D possibly corresponds to TRBD1 (5 bases). This CDR3 contains 14 residues. The germline V and J ends were trimmed by 3 bases and 4 bases, with 12 bases remaining between them. CDR1 and CDR2 from the germline V gene are SEHNR and FQNEAQ (reference sequence). The CDR3 loop reads CASSLDPGGYGYTF. The CDR3 DNA sequence: TGTGCCAGCAGCTTGGATCCGGGGGGCTATGGCTACACCTTC.

The table lists this clone with a few counts. Other DNA sequences in this sample translate to the same CDR3. V gene TRBV27 combines with J gene TRBJ1-5; the match to TRBD1 covers 7 bases. This CDR3 region has 13 residues. V lost 5 bases and J lost 5; bases outside the gene matches: 3. From germline, CDR1 is MNHEY and CDR2 SMNVEV (reference sequence). Here the CDR3 DNA reads TGTGCCAGCAGTCTAACAGGGGATCAGCCCCAGCATTTT. It is translated as CASSLTGDQPQHF.

The chain recombines TRBV19 with TRBJ2-7; weak D call: TRBD1 (5 bases). The CDR3 sequence is 15 residues long. Trimming pared 5 bases from V and 3 bases from J, leaving 17 bases between. From germline, CDR1 is LNHDA and CDR2 SQIVND (reference sequence). As DNA, the CDR3 is TGTGCCAGTAGTGTATACTCAGGGAATAACTACGAGCAGTACTTC. It specifies CASSVYSGNNYEQYF. The entire variable domain, with the rest obtained from reference TRBV19 and TRBJ2-7, is as follows: DGGITQSPKYLFRKEGQNVTLSCEQNLNHDAMYWYRQDPGQGLRLIYYSQIVNDFQKGDIAEGYSVSREKKESFPLTVTSAQKNPTAFYLCASSVYSGNNYEQYFGPGTRLTVT.

CDR3 nucleotide sequence: TGTGCCTGGAGTTTTGGGACTAGCGGGTACGAGCAGTACTTC. It yields the protein CAWSFGTSGYEQYF. The chain links TRBV30 to TRBJ2-7; TRBD2 aligns across 12 bases. Germline assignment: CDR1 GTSNPN and CDR2 SVGIG (reference sequence). The CDR3 is made up of 14 amino acids. The V segment lost 2 bases and the J segment 4 bases; nucleotides outside the gene matches: 3.

This clone was seen a few times. The chain employs TRBV25-1 and TRBJ2-2, with a tentative D call TRBD1 (5 bases). The germline V gene has CDR1 MGHDK and CDR2 SYGVNS. The CDR3 has 14 amino acids. Trimming pared 3 bases from V and 8 bases from J, leaving 13 bases between. CDR3 sequence (DNA): TGTGCCAGCAGTGATGGGCAGGGTAGGGGGGAGCTGTTTTTT. This gives the protein CASSDGQGRGELFF.

The chain carries TRBV2 and TRBJ2-3; 8 bases fit TRBD1. CDR3 length: 15 residues. Losses at the gene ends were 2 bases for V and 4 bases for J; bases not matched to a gene: 5. Germline V CDR1 and CDR2: SNHLY, FYNNEI. In DNA form, the CDR3 reads TGTGCCAGCAGTGAATACAGGGGGTCATCAGATACGCAGTATTTT. Residues: CASSEYRGSSDTQYF.

The genes are TRBV29-1 and TRBJ2-4, with TRBD1 as a possible D gene (6 bases). The CDR3 is 14 amino acids. In germline, CDR1 is SQVTM, CDR2 ANQGSEA. The V end lost 1 base, the J end lost 8 bases, and 15 bases lay between the germline ends. The CDR3 DNA reads as TGCAGCGTTGAAGTGAGGGGGACGTTAGACATTCAGTACTTC. Protein: CSVEVRGTLDIQYF.

The chain recombines TRBV5-1 with TRBJ1-1; D remains ambiguous. Germline CDR1 is SGHRS and CDR2 is YFSETQ. This CDR3 has 13 residues. V was cut by 2 bases and J by 0 bases, with 5 bases left in between. For the CDR3, the DNA is TGCGCCAGCAGCTTACTTATGAACACTGAAGCTTTCTTT. Residues: CASSLLMNTEAFF.

The chain uses TRBV2 and TRBJ2-4; 7 bases are shared with TRBD1. With V trimmed by 8 bases and J by 5 bases, 6 bases remained unmatched. CDR1 and CDR2 from the germline V gene are SNHLY and FYNNEI. The CDR3 runs 13 residues. This CDR3 is CASCRDRQNIQYF. DNA for the CDR3: TGTGCCAGCTGCCGGGACAGACAAAACATTCAGTACTTC. The full variable domain, with the rest looked up from reference TRBV2 and TRBJ2-4, is EPEVTQTPSHQVTQMGQEVILRCVPISNHLYFYWYRQILGQKVEFLVSFYNNEISEKSEIFDDQFSVERPDGSNFTLKIRSTKLEDSAMYFCASCRDRQNIQYFGAGTRLSVL.

The count of this clone is one. The chain employs TRBV9 and TRBJ1-3, with 8 bases identical to TRBD1. Germline CDR1 and CDR2: SGDLS and YYNGEE. The CDR3 spans 17 residues. V lost 0 bases, J lost 0 bases, and 5 bases stayed unmatched. The DNA for the CDR3 is TGTGCCAGCAGCGTAGCTACAGGGGGAAACTCTGGAAACACCATATATTTT. It is translated as CASSVATGGNSGNTIYF.

This chain uses TRBV5-1 with TRBJ1-1; 9 bases agree with TRBD1. This CDR3 is built from 15 residues. Germline V gives CDR1 SGHRS, CDR2 YFSETQ. The V segment lost 2 bases and the J segment 2 bases; nucleotides outside the gene matches: 4. The CDR3, as DNA: TGCGCCAGCAGCTTCGAGGGACAGGGCAACACTGAAGCTTTCTTT. The encoded protein is CASSFEGQGNTEAFF.

The chain carries TRBV28 and TRBJ1-2; 7 bases are shared with TRBD1. After removal of 6 bases from V and 8 bases from J, the junction contained 21 bases not matched to a gene. The CDR3 consists of 17 residues. The germline V gene has CDR1 MDHEN and CDR2 SYDVKM. The CDR3 here is CASSPPSGVTGLWGYTF. CDR3 DNA sequence: TGTGCCAGCAGCCCACCCAGTGGTGTGACAGGGCTGTGGGGCTACACCTTC.

The chain links TRBV7-9 to TRBJ1-1, with 8 bases fitting TRBD1. The CDR3 consists of 14 residues. The junction had 3 bases not matched to a gene; V was cut back by 2 bases and J by 4 bases. CDR1 and CDR2 (germline): SEHNR, FQNEAQ (reference sequence). CDR3 residues: CASSLLDRGTEAFF. As DNA, the CDR3 is TGTGCCAGCAGCTTACTCGACAGGGGCACTGAAGCTTTCTTT.

The V gene is TRBV2, the J gene TRBJ2-3; 12 bases are shared with TRBD2. V lost 2 bases, J lost 2 bases, and 8 bases stayed unmatched. The V gene's germline CDR1 is SNHLY and CDR2 FYNNEI. The CDR3 is made up of 18 amino acids. The CDR3 loop reads CASSERASGGGNTDTQYF. CDR3 nucleotide sequence: TGTGCCAGCAGTGAACGGGCTAGCGGGGGGGGAAACACAGATACGCAGTATTTT.

CDR3 DNA sequence: TGTGCCAGTAGTATCCGGGGGACCCAGTACTTC. As protein: CASSIRGTQYF. The V gene is TRBV19, the J gene TRBJ2-5; maybe TRBD2 (5 bases). V dropped 3 bases and J dropped 7 bases, with 6 bases sitting between them. CDR1 and CDR2 from the germline V gene are LNHDA and SQIVND (reference sequence). CDR3 length equals 11 residues. Using reference TRBV19 and TRBJ2-5 for the parts outside the CDR3, the full variable domain is DGGITQSPKYLFRKEGQNVTLSCEQNLNHDAMYWYRQDPGQGLRLIYYSQIVNDFQKGDIAEGYSVSREKKESFPLTVTSAQKNPTAFYLCASSIRGTQYFGPGTRLLVL.

This chain connects TRBV2 to TRBJ1-2; D is perhaps TRBD1 (6 bases). This CDR3 is 14 amino acids long. The V end was cut by 5 bases, the J end by 5 bases, with 15 bases between. Per germline, CDR1 SNHLY and CDR2 FYNNEI. For the CDR3, the DNA is TGTGCCAGCAGTACCTGTGGGGACACTTATGGCTACACCTTC. Protein sequence: CASSTCGDTYGYTF.

This clone was detected once. This chain connects TRBV5-1 to TRBJ2-1, with unresolved D. From germline, CDR1 is SGHRS and CDR2 YFSETQ. The CDR3 totals 15 residues. V gave up 5 bases and J gave up 0 bases, with 12 bases separating them. Here the CDR3 reads CASRSDSSSYNEQFF. The CDR3 DNA follows: TGCGCCAGCAGGAGTGATTCGAGCTCCTACAATGAGCAGTTCTTC.